These T cell receptor beta chains were read from a single sample in a study of CD8 T cells in ankylosing spondylitis. TCRdb re-called the 5' RACE reads through MiXCR, storing one row per CDR3 protein. Of about 700,000 distinct CDR3 sequences listed, 15% to 20% are singletons. Input material: blood, either unsorted or a sorted T cell fraction (not recorded which). These TCRs come from a male donor with ankylosing spondylitis. Each CDR3 is given with its conserved first and last residue. The order of the fields is J gene, V gene, D gene, clone size, CDR3 DNA, CDR3 protein. A D gene is named only where the DNA matches it firmly. Expanded clones get a size class; other rows say once, few or many, or leave the size out.

TRBJ2-1,TRBV5-6,TRBD2,.,TGTGCCAGCAGCTTTGCCCTCCGACTAGCGGGAGGGTTGTTCTACAATGAGCAGTTCTTC,CASSFALRLAGGLFYNEQFF
TRBJ2-7,TRBV12-3/TRBV12-4,.,many,TGTGCCAGCAGTGTCGGGCCAGAGCGTTACGAGCAGTACTTC,CASSVGPERYEQYF
TRBJ2-1,TRBV20-1,TRBD2,few,TGCAGTGCTAGAGGTTCTAGCGGCAATGAGCAGTTCTTC,CSARGSSGNEQFF
TRBJ2-5,TRBV20-1,.,.,TGCAGTGCTACCCGTACTAGGAGTCCGTACCAAGAGACCCAGTACTTC,CSATRTRSPYQETQYF
TRBJ2-2,TRBV20-1,TRBD2,.,TGCAGTGCTAGATCCCAAACTAGCGGGACGAACACCGGGGAGCTGTTTTTT,CSARSQTSGTNTGELFF
TRBJ1-3,TRBV12-3/TRBV12-4,TRBD1,few,TGTGCCAGCAGTCCCGGACAGGTCTCTGGAAACACCATATATTTT,CASSPGQVSGNTIYF
TRBJ2-7,TRBV5-1,.,few,TGCGCCAGCAGCTTGGCCTGGACGGAGAGCTCCTACGAGCAGTACTTC,CASSLAWTESSYEQYF
TRBJ1-2,TRBV12-3/TRBV12-4,.,few,TGTGCCAGCAGTTTGCCGATCGAGGACAAAACCTATGGCTACACCTTC,CASSLPIEDKTYGYTF
TRBJ2-1,TRBV6-1,TRBD2,few,TGTGCCAGCAGTGTGCGGGAGCGTGTGTACAATGAGCAGTTCTTC,CASSVRERVYNEQFF
TRBJ2-3,TRBV9,TRBD2,.,TGTGCCAGCAGCGAGCGCGGGAGCACAGACACAGATACGCAGTATTTT,CASSERGSTDTDTQYF
TRBJ1-6,TRBV4-2,.,few,TGTGCCAGCAGCCTGAAACTAGGAGAGGATTCACCCCTCCACTTT,CASSLKLGEDSPLHF
TRBJ2-2,TRBV24-1,.,.,TGTGCCACCGGAGACCTCGGGGAGCTGTTTTTT,CATGDLGELFF
TRBJ1-1,TRBV6-1,.,.,TGTGCCAGCAGCCTTACGGCCTTCCCCGGCACTGAAGCTTTCTTT,CASSLTAFPGTEAFF
TRBJ2-7,TRBV11-2,TRBD2,.,TGTGCCAGCAGCCTAGACAGGGGACTAGCGGGAGCCCAAGACTACGAGCAGTACTTC,CASSLDRGLAGAQDYEQYF
TRBJ2-2,TRBV3-1,TRBD2,.,TGTGCCAGCAGCCGAGGGGCGGGGGAGAAGAACACCGGGGAGCTGTTTTTT,CASSRGAGEKNTGELFF
TRBJ1-6,TRBV2,TRBD1,.,TGTGCCAGAACCGGGACAGGGGCAACTGGGTCACCCCTCCACTTT,CARTGTGATGSPLHF
TRBJ2-7,TRBV19,.,few,TGTGCCAGTAGTCCCTCTCTCAGGGGGGGCGAGCAGTACTTC,CASSPSLRGGEQYF
TRBJ1-6,TRBV5-1,.,.,TGCGCCAGCAGCCCCGGGACTAGAGAATCACCCCTCCACTTT,CASSPGTRESPLHF
TRBJ1-6,TRBV20-1,TRBD1,few,TGCAGTGCTGCTCCGTCTGGGACAGGGGGCATTTCACCCCTCCACTTT,CSAAPSGTGGISPLHF
TRBJ2-3,TRBV7-2,TRBD1,.,TGTGCCAGCAGCGCGTACAGGGGTTCAGCGGATACGCAGTATTTT,CASSAYRGSADTQYF
TRBJ1-2,TRBV27,.,.,TGTGCCAGCAGTTTATCAGGGCACCTCAACTATGGCTACACCTTC,CASSLSGHLNYGYTF
TRBJ2-7,TRBV28,TRBD2,.,TGTGCCAGCAGTTTAGGGTTGTATGTGGCGGGAGTCTCCTACGAGCAGTACTTC,CASSLGLYVAGVSYEQYF
TRBJ1-5,TRBV14,.,few,TGTGCCAGCAGCCCAGGGTTCCCTGAGCCCCAGCATTTT,CASSPGFPEPQHF
TRBJ2-5,TRBV24-1,TRBD2,many,TGTGCCACCAGTGATCCTACTAGCGGGGATCTTCGGGAGACCCAGTACTTC,CATSDPTSGDLRETQYF
TRBJ1-5,TRBV4-1,TRBD1,.,TGCGCCAGCAGCCAAGTTCTGGGACAGGGCGGCAATCAGCCCCAGCATTTT,CASSQVLGQGGNQPQHF
TRBJ2-7,TRBV7-8,.,many,TGTGCCAGCAGCTCAGAGGACGTCTCCTACGAGCAGTACTTC,CASSSEDVSYEQYF
TRBJ2-1,TRBV29-1,.,many,TGCAGCGTTGAAGGGGCTACCAATGAGCAGTTCTTC,CSVEGATNEQFF
TRBJ1-5,TRBV20-1,TRBD1,.,TGCAGTGCTAGAAAGACAGGGGCGGATCAGCCCCAGCATTTT,CSARKTGADQPQHF
TRBJ1-1,TRBV4-1,.,.,TGCGCCAGCAGCCAATTGCAGGCGAAGAACACTGAAGCTTTCTTT,CASSQLQAKNTEAFF
TRBJ2-7,TRBV20-1,TRBD1,.,TGCAGTGCCCTGGACAGGGGGCGACACGAGCAGTACTTC,CSALDRGRHEQYF
TRBJ2-3,TRBV7-8,TRBD1,.,TGTGCCAGCAGCTACCCCCGGGACAGGGGTACAGATACGCAGTATTTT,CASSYPRDRGTDTQYF
TRBJ1-6,TRBV28,.,once,TGTGCCAGCAGTCTTGTGCGTTATAATTCACCCCTCCACTTT,CASSLVRYNSPLHF
TRBJ2-1,TRBV12-3/TRBV12-4,.,.,TGTGCCAGCACAGAGTCGAGGGCTAGTCAGTTCTTC,CASTESRASQFF
TRBJ2-2,TRBV29-1,.,few,TGCAGCGTTGACGCTGCGGACAACACCGGGGAGCTGTTTTTT,CSVDAADNTGELFF
TRBJ2-5,TRBV5-1,TRBD1,.,TGCGCCAGCAGCTTACAACGGACAGGGCCGGGAGAGACCCAGTACTTC,CASSLQRTGPGETQYF
TRBJ2-1,TRBV7-2,TRBD2,.,TGTGCCAGCAGCATTCGTAGCGGGAATCCCTACAATGAGCAGTTCTTC,CASSIRSGNPYNEQFF
TRBJ2-2,TRBV7-2,.,few,TGTGCCAGCAGCTTAGGATCGCGTAGTCCCGGGGAGCTGTTTTTT,CASSLGSRSPGELFF
TRBJ2-2,TRBV10-3,TRBD2,.,TGTGCCATCAAAGGGACTAGCGGGGGTACGAACACCGGGGAGCTGTTTTTT,CAIKGTSGGTNTGELFF
TRBJ2-1,TRBV18,TRBD1,.,TGTGCCAGCTCAATACCAGGACAGGGGATCGTCAATGAGCAGTTCTTC,CASSIPGQGIVNEQFF
TRBJ1-2,TRBV4-1,.,many,TGCGCCAGCAGCCAAGAGGGGGTAATCTATGGCTACACCTTC,CASSQEGVIYGYTF
TRBJ2-3,TRBV3-1,TRBD2,.,TGTGCCAGCAGCCAAGATGCGGTAGCGGGAAGGGGGGCAGATACGCAGTATTTT,CASSQDAVAGRGADTQYF